This is a list of T cell receptor beta chains from one sample in a study of OX40 agonist ivuxolimab in advanced cancers. The data were produced by immunoSEQ multiplex PCR, yet TCRdb's version contains in-frame clones alone and is incomplete. This table holds roughly 43,000 clones, 90% to 95% found once. The material was CD4+ or CD8+ T cells sorted from blood, obtained in a trial of the OX40 agonist ivuxolimab. These receptors were taken from an adult with an advanced solid tumor such as melanoma, head and neck, liver or kidney cancer. Both conserved end residues are part of each CDR3. D genes are given only for firm matches. Not all rows give a size; the values are once, few, many and, for expanded clones, a class.

v_gene	j_gene	abundance	d_gene	CDR3nt	CDR3aa
TRBV27	TRBJ2-7	.	TRBD1	TGTGCCAGCAGTTTAGGCCTACCAGGGGGCGGTTACGAGCAGTACTTC	CASSLGLPGGGYEQYF
TRBV11-2	TRBJ1-1	.	.	TGTGCCAGCAGCGAACCGATGAACACTGAAGCTTTCTTT	CASSEPMNTEAFF
TRBV27	TRBJ2-1	.	TRBD2	TGTGCCAGCAGTTTAGCTAGCGGTACCTACAATGAGCAGTTCTTC	CASSLASGTYNEQFF
TRBV4-2	TRBJ1-4	.	.	TGTGCCAGCAGCCCTCGGGGAACCGGGAAACTGTTTTTT	CASSPRGTGKLFF
TRBV27	TRBJ2-1	.	TRBD1	TGTGCCAGCAGTGGACAGGGGAATATTGACAATGAGCAGTTCTTC	CASSGQGNIDNEQFF
TRBV19	TRBJ2-5	.	TRBD1	TGTGCCAGTAGTATCCTCCCGGGACAGGGGCAAGAGACCCAGTACTTC	CASSILPGQGQETQYF
TRBV5-5	TRBJ2-4	.	.	TGTGCCAGCAGCTTGTATGGGGGGCACATTCAGTACTTC	CASSLYGGHIQYF
TRBV7-9	TRBJ2-5	few	TRBD1	TGTGCCAGCAGCTTAGGGGACAGCTGGGGAGAGACCCAGTACTTC	CASSLGDSWGETQYF
TRBV29-1	TRBJ2-5	.	.	TGCAGCGTTGACAACCAGGGAAAAAGATCGGAGACCCAGTACTTC	CSVDNQGKRSETQYF
TRBV27	TRBJ2-1	once	.	TGTGCCAGCAGTGTCGACTCCGGCGGGTACAATGAGCAGTTCTTC	CASSVDSGGYNEQFF
TRBV11-2	TRBJ2-1	.	.	TGTGCCAGCAGCTTAGACGAGGTTTACTACAATGAGCAGTTCTTC	CASSLDEVYYNEQFF
TRBV4-3	TRBJ2-1	once	.	TGCGCCAGCAGCCAAGAAAGGCTGGGGTCGGAGGGTAGCAATGAGCAGTTCTTC	CASSQERLGSEGSNEQFF
TRBV21-1	TRBJ2-4	.	.	TGTGCCAGCAGTCAAGCGGGCAATGCCCTAGCCAAAAACATTCAGTACTTC	CASSQAGNALAKNIQYF
TRBV7-6	TRBJ1-2	.	.	TGTGCCAGCAGCTTCGGACAGACCTATGGCTACACCTTC	CASSFGQTYGYTF
TRBV2	TRBJ2-7	.	TRBD2	TGTGCCAGCACCCTAGGACTAGCGGGATCCTACGAGCAGTACTTC	CASTLGLAGSYEQYF
TRBV9	TRBJ2-1	.	.	TGTGCCAGCAGCGTAGGTGGAGGCACCAATGAGCAGTTCTTC	CASSVGGGTNEQFF
TRBV5-3	TRBJ2-5	.	TRBD1	TGTGCCATTGGACAGGAAGAGACCCAGTACTTC	CAIGQEETQYF
TRBV29-1	TRBJ2-1	.	.	TGCAGCGTAGCCATTACAGACAATGAGCAGTTCTTC	CSVAITDNEQFF
TRBV29-1	TRBJ2-1	.	.	TGCAGCGCCGGAGACTACGACAATGAGCAGTTCTTC	CSAGDYDNEQFF
TRBV11-2	TRBJ2-1	once	TRBD1	TGTGCCAGCAGCTTAGTCAGGACAGGGTCCTACAATGAGCAGTTCTTC	CASSLVRTGSYNEQFF
TRBV11-3	TRBJ2-5	.	.	TGTGCCAGCAGCTTGGGGGGCCGGGACTTACAAGAGACCCAGTACTTC	CASSLGGRDLQETQYF
TRBV28	TRBJ1-2	once	.	TGTGCCAGCAGTCCCCCCCGCGACGGCCGAGAAGGCTACACCTTC	CASSPPRDGREGYTF
TRBV7-9	TRBJ1-2	.	.	TGTGCCAGCAGCTTACCAGACAACTATGGCTACACCTTC	CASSLPDNYGYTF
TRBV27	TRBJ2-5	.	TRBD2	TGTGCCAGCAGTCCACTAGCGGGAGAGACCCAGTACTTC	CASSPLAGETQYF
TRBV29-1	TRBJ2-7	.	TRBD2	TGCAGCGTTGGAAGCGGGAGGGCCAACTACGAGCAGTACTTC	CSVGSGRANYEQYF
TRBV19	TRBJ2-1	.	.	TGTGCCAGTAGTATAGGCGGGTACTCCTACAATGAGCAGTTCTTC	CASSIGGYSYNEQFF
TRBV19	TRBJ1-4	few	.	TGTGCCAGTAGTATAGACTTCCTCGGAGAAAAACTGTTTTTT	CASSIDFLGEKLFF
TRBV7-6	TRBJ2-1	.	TRBD1	TGTGCCAGCAGCTCCCCTGAGAAAACAGGGGGCAATGAGCAGTTCTTC	CASSSPEKTGGNEQFF
TRBV27	TRBJ2-3	.	TRBD2	TGTGCCAGCAGTTCCTTGACTAGCGGGGCAACAGATACGCAGTATTTT	CASSSLTSGATDTQYF
TRBV7-6	TRBJ1-2	.	TRBD1	TGTGCCAGCAGCTTAGGCCACAGGGGTACTAATAACTATGGCTACACCTTC	CASSLGHRGTNNYGYTF
TRBV6-6	TRBJ1-5	.	.	TGTGCCAGCAGTTACGGGACTTATCAGCCCCAGCATTTT	CASSYGTYQPQHF
TRBV7-2	TRBJ2-2	.	.	TGTGCCAGCAGCTTGGCAGCCGGGGAGCTGTTTTTT	CASSLAAGELFF
TRBV6-4	TRBJ2-3	.	.	TGTGCCAGCAGAAAAAGGGGGGGGGAGAGCGATACGCAGTATTTT	CASRKRGGESDTQYF
TRBV6-6	TRBJ1-4	.	.	TGTGCCAGCAGTCTACCCATCGGCCAAACTAATGAAAAACTGTTTTTT	CASSLPIGQTNEKLFF
TRBV6-6	TRBJ2-5	.	.	TGTGCCAGCAGTTACTCGAAGATCCCATTACCCGGGACCCAGTACTTC	CASSYSKIPLPGTQYF
TRBV25-1	TRBJ2-3	.	.	TGTGCCAGCGGATACGAGGAGGGCACAGATACGCAGTATTTT	CASGYEEGTDTQYF
TRBV27	TRBJ2-7	.	TRBD2	TGTGCCAGCAGTTCAAAACTAGCGGGAGGCTACGAGCAGTACTTC	CASSSKLAGGYEQYF
TRBV7-9	TRBJ2-5	.	TRBD1	TGTGCCAGCAGCCCAAGAAACAGGGGGCCGGAGACCCAGTACTTC	CASSPRNRGPETQYF
TRBV4-2	TRBJ1-1	.	TRBD1	TGTGCCAGCAGCCAAGATCAGGGGGCAAACACTGAAGCTTTCTTT	CASSQDQGANTEAFF